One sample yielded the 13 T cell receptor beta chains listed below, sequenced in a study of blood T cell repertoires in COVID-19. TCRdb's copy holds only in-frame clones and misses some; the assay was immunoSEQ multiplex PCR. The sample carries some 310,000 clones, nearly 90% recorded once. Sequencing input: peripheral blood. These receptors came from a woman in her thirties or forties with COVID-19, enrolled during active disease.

CDR3 DNA sequence: TGCAGCGTACCGGGACAGGGGGCGCGGGGTTTGTACGGCTACACCTTC. It specifies CSVPGQGARGLYGYTF. V usage is TRBV29-1 and J usage is TRBJ1-2, with 12 nucleotides matching TRBD1. CDR3 length equals 16 residues. Unmatched junction bases numbered 16, after V lost 6 bases and J lost 8 bases. The germline V gene has CDR1 SQVTM and CDR2 ANQGSEA.

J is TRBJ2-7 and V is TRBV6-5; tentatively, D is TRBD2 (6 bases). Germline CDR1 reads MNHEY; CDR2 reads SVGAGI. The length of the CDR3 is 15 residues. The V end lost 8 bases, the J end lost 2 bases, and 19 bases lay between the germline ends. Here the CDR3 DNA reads TGTGCCAGCGTAGTCCCGGGACTCCGGACCTACGAGCAGTACTTC. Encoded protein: CASVVPGLRTYEQYF.

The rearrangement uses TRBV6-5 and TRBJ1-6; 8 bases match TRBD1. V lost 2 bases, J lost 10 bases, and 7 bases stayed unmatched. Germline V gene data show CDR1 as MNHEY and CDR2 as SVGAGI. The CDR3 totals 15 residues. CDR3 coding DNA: TGTGCCAGCAGTTACATGACAGGGGAGTCGTCACCCCTCCACTTT. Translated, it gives CASSYMTGESSPLHF.

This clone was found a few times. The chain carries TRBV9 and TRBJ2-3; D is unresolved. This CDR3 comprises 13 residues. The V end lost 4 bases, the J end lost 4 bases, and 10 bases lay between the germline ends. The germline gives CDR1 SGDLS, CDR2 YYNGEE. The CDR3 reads CASSKTVADTQYF. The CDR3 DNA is TGTGCCAGCAGCAAAACGGTGGCAGATACGCAGTATTTT.

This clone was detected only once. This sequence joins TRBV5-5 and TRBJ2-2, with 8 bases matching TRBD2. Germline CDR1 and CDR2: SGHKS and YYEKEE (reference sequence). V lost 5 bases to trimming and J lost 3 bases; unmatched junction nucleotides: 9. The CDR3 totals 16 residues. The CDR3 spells CASRVLSGADTGELFF. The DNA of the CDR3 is TGTGCCAGCAGGGTCCTTAGCGGGGCCGACACCGGGGAGCTGTTTTTT.

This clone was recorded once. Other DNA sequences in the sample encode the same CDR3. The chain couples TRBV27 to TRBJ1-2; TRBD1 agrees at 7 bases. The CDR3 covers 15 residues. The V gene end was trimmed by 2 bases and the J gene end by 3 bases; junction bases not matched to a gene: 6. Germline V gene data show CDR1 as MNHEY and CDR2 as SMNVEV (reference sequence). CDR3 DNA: TGTGCCAGCAGTTTAAAGGGCAGGGGGGACTATGGCTACACCTTC. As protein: CASSLKGRGDYGYTF.

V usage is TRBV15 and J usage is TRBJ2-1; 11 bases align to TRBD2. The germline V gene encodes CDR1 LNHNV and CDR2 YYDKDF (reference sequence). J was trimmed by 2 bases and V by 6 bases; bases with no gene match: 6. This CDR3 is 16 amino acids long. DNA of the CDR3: TGTGCCACCAGTCAGGGACTAGCGGTCCCCTACAATGAGCAGTTCTTC. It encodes CATSQGLAVPYNEQFF.

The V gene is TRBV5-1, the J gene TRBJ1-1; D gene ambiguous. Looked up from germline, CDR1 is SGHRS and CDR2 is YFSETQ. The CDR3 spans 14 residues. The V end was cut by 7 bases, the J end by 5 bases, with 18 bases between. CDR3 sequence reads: CASATGGYRTEAFF. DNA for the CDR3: TGCGCCAGCGCGACGGGAGGGTACAGAACTGAAGCTTTCTTT.

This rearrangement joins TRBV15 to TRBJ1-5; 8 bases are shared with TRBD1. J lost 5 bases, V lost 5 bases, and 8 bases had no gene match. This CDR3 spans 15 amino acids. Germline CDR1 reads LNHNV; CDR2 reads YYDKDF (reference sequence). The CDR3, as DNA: TGTGCCACCAGCTCCCTGGACAGGGAAGATCAGCCCCAGCATTTT. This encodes CATSSLDREDQPQHF.

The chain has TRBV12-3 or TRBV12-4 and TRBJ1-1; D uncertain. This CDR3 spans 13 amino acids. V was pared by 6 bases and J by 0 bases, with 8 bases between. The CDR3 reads CASSPRVNTEAFF. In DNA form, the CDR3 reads TGTGCCAGCAGCCCGCGGGTGAACACTGAAGCTTTCTTT.

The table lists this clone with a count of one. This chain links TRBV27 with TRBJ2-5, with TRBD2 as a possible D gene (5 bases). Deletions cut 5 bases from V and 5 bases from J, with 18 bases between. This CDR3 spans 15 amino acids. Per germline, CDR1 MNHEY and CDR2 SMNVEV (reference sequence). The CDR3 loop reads CASSPRGPHDETQYF. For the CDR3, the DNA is TGTGCCAGCAGTCCCCGGGGTCCTCACGATGAGACCCAGTACTTC.

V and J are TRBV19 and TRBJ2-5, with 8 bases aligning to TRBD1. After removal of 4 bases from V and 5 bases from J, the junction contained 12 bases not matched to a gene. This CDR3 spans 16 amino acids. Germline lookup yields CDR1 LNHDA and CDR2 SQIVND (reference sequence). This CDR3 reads CASSTQRDRLQETQYF. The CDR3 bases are TGTGCCAGTAGTACTCAAAGGGACAGGCTACAGGAGACCCAGTACTTC.

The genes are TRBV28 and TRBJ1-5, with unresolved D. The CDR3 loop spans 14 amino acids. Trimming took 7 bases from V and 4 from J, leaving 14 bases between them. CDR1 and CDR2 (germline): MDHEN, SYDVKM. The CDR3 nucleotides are TGTGCCAGCATATCAACGGTCCTTAATCAGCCCCAGCATTTT. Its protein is CASISTVLNQPQHF.